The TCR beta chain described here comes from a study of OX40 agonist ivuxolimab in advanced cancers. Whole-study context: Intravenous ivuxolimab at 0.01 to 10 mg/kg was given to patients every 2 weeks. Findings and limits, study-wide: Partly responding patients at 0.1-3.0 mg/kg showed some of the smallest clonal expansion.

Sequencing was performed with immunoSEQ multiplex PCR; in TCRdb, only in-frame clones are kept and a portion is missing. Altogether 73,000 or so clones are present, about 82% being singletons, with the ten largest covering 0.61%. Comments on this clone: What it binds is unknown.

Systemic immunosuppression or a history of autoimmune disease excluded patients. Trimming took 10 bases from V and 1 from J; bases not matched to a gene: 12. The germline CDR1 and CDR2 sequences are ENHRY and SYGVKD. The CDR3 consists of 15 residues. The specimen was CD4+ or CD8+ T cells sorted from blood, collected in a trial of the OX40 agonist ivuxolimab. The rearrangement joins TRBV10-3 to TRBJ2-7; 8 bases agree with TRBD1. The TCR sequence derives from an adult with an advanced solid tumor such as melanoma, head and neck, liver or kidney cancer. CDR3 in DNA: TGTGCCACCCGGCGAACCCGGGACAGGTCCTACGAGCAGTACTTC. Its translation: CATRRTRDRSYEQYF.